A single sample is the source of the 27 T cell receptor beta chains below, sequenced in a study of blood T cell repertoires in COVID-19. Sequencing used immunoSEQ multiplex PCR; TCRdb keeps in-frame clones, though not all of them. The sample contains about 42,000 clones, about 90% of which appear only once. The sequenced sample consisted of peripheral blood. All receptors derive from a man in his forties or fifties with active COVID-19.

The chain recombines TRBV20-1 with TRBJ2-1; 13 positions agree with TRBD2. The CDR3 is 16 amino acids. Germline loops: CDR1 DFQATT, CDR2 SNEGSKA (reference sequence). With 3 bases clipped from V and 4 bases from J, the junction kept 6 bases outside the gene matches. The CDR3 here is CSASPGTSGIYNEQFF. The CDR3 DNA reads TGCAGTGCTAGTCCCGGGACTAGCGGGATTTACAATGAGCAGTTCTTC.

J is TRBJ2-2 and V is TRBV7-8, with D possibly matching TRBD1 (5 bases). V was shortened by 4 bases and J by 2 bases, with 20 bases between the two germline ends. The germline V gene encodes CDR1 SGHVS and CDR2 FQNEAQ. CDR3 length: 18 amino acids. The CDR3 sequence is CASSSLGASGINTGELFF. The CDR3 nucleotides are TGTGCCAGCAGCTCCCTAGGGGCCTCAGGGATAAACACCGGGGAGCTGTTTTTT.

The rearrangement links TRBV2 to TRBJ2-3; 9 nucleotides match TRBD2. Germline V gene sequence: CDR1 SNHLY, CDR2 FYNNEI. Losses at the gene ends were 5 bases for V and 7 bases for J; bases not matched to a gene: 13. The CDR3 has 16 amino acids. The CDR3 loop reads CASSPIRKGLANTQYF. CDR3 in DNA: TGTGCCAGCAGTCCAATCCGTAAGGGACTAGCAAATACGCAGTATTTT.

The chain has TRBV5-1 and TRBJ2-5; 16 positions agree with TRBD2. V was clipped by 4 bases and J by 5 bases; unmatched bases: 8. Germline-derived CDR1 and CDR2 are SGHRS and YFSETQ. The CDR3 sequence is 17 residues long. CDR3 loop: CASSPGLAGGYWETQYF. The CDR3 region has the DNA TGCGCCAGCAGCCCGGGACTAGCGGGAGGGTATTGGGAGACCCAGTACTTC.

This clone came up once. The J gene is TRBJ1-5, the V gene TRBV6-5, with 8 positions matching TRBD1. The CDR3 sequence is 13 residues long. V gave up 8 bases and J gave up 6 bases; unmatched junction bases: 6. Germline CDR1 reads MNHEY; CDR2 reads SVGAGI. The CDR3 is CASQGARGQPQHF. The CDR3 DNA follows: TGTGCCAGCCAGGGGGCGCGGGGTCAGCCCCAGCATTTT.

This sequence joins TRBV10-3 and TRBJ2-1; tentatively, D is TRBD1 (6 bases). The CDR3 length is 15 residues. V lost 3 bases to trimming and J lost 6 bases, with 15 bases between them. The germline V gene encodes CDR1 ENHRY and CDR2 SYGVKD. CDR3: CAISEGGVPVNEQFF. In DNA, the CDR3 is TGTGCCATCAGTGAAGGGGGAGTGCCGGTCAATGAGCAGTTCTTC.

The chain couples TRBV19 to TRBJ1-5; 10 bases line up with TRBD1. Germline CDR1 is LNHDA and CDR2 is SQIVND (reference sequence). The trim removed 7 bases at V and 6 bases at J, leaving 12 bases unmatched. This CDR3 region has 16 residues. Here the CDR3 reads CASIGTGARIGQPQHF. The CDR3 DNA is TGTGCCAGTATTGGGACAGGGGCTCGGATAGGTCAGCCCCAGCATTTT.

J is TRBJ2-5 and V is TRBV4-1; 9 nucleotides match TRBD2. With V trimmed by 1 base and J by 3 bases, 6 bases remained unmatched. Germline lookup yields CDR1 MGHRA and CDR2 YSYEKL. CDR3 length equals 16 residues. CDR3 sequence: CASSQALREGKETQYF. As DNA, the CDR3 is TGCGCCAGCAGCCAAGCGTTGCGGGAGGGGAAAGAGACCCAGTACTTC.

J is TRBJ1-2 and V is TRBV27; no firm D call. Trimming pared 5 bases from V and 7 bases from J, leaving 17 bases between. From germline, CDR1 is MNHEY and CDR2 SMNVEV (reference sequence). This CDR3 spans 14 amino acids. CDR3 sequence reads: CASSIYSGEGGYTF. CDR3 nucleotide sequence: TGTGCCAGCAGTATTTATAGCGGGGAAGGTGGCTACACCTTC.

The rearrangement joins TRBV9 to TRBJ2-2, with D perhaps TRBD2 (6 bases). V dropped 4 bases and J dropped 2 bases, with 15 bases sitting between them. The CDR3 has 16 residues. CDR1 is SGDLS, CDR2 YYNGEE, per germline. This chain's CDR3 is CASSLRESSNTGELFF. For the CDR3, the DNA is TGTGCCAGCAGCCTCCGGGAGAGTAGCAACACCGGGGAGCTGTTTTTT.

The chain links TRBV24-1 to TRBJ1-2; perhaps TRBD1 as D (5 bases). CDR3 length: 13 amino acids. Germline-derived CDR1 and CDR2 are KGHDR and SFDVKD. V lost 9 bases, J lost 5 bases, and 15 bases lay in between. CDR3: CATQNNRNYGYTF. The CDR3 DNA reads TGTGCCACCCAAAATAACAGGAATTATGGCTACACCTTC.

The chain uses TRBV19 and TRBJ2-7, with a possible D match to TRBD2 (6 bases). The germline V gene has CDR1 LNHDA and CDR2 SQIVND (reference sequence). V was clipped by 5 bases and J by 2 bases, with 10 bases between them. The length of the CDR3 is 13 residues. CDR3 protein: CASSAGLTYEQYF. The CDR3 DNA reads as TGTGCCAGTAGTGCGGGACTCACCTACGAGCAGTACTTC.

CDR3 nucleotides: TGTGCCAGCAGGAAACAGGGGGCGGTTACTGAAGCTTTCTTT. Its protein product is CASRKQGAVTEAFF. This chain uses TRBV6-5 with TRBJ1-1; 9 nucleotides agree with TRBD1. Losses at the gene ends were 6 bases for V and 5 bases for J; bases not matched to a gene: 7. Germline V gene data show CDR1 as MNHEY and CDR2 as SVGAGI. CDR3 size: 14 residues.

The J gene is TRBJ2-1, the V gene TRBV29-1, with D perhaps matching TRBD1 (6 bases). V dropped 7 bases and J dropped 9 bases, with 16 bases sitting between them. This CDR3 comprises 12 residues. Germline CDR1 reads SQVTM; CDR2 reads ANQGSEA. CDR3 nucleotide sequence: TGCAGCGCCTCAGTTACAGGGAGTGAGCAGTTCTTC. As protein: CSASVTGSEQFF.

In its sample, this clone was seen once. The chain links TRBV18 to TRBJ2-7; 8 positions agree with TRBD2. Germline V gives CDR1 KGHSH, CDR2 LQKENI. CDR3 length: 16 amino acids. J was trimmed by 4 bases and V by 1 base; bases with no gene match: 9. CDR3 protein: CASSPRAAGEGYEQYF. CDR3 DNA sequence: TGTGCCAGCTCACCACGGGCAGCGGGAGAGGGGTACGAGCAGTACTTC.

CDR3 in DNA: TGTGCCAGCAGCGAGACTAGCGGGCCCGCTAGCACAGATACGCAGTATTTT. Protein: CASSETSGPASTDTQYF. The chain is built from TRBV3-1 (or the pseudogene TRBV3-2) and TRBJ2-3, with 10 bases aligning to TRBD2. The CDR3 is made up of 17 amino acids. From germline, CDR1 is LGHDT and CDR2 YNNKEL (reference sequence). V lost 5 bases and J lost 0; bases outside the gene matches: 8.

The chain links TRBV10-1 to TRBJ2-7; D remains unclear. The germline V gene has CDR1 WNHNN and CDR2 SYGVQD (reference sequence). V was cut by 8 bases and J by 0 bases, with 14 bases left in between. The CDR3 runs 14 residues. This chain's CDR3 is CASSHEVDSYEQYF. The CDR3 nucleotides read TGCGCCAGCTCCCACGAGGTCGACTCCTACGAGCAGTACTTC.

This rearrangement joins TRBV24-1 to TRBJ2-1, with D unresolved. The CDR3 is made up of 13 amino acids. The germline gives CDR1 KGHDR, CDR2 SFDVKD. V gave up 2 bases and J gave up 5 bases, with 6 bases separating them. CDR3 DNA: TGTGCCACCAGTGATTCGACAAACAATGAGCAGTTCTTC. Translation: CATSDSTNNEQFF.

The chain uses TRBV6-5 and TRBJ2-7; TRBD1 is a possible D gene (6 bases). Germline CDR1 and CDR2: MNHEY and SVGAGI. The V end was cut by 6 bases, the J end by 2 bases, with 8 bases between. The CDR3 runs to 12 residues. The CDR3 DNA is TGTGCCAGCAGAGACAGGACCTACGAGCAGTACTTC. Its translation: CASRDRTYEQYF.

This CDR3 reads CASSLVRPRSGSSYNEQFF. The CDR3 coding sequence is TGCGCCAGCAGCTTGGTCCGGCCGCGGAGCGGGAGTAGTTACAATGAGCAGTTCTTC. This chain joins TRBV5-1 and TRBJ2-1, with 8 bases identical to TRBD2. Germline V gene lookup returns CDR1 SGHRS and CDR2 YFSETQ. This CDR3 has 19 amino acids. V lost 0 bases and J lost 4; bases outside the gene matches: 15.

For the CDR3, the DNA is TGTGCCAGCAGCTTGGTGTCTAGCGGGAGGGCAGATACGCAGTATTTT. Its protein is CASSLVSSGRADTQYF. J is TRBJ2-3 and V is TRBV5-4; 12 bases are a match to TRBD2. The germline V gene encodes CDR1 SGHNT and CDR2 YYREEE (reference sequence). With V trimmed by 0 bases and J by 4 bases, 3 bases remained unmatched. The CDR3 spans 16 residues.

The CDR3 nucleotides read TGTGCCAGCAGCTCAGTGAACACCGGGGAGCTGTTTTTT. Amino acids: CASSSVNTGELFF. The chain links TRBV7-9 to TRBJ2-2; unclear D gene. V lost 4 bases and J lost 1, with 4 bases in between. Germline-derived CDR1 and CDR2 are SEHNR and FQNEAQ (reference sequence). The CDR3 runs to 13 residues. Complete variable domain (other parts from reference TRBV7-9 and TRBJ2-2): DTGVSQNPRHKITKRGQNVTFRCDPISEHNRLYWYRQTLGQGPEFLTYFQNEAQLEKSRLLSDRFSAERPKGSFSTLEIQRTEQGDSAMYLCASSSVNTGELFFGEGSRLTVL.

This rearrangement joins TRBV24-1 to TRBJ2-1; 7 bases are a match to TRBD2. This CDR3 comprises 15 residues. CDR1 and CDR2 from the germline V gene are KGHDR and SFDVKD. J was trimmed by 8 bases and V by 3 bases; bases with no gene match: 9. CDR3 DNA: TGTGCCACCAGTGATCCCTCGGGAGGCGGGTATGAGCAGTTCTTC. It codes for CATSDPSGGGYEQFF.

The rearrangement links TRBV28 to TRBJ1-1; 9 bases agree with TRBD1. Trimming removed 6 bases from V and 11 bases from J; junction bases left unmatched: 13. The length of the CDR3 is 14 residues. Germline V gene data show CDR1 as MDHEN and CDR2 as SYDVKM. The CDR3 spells CASSLPGTGKLAFF. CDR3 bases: TGTGCCAGCAGCTTACCGGGGACAGGGAAGTTGGCTTTCTTT. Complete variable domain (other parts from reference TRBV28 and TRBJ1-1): DVKVTQSSRYLVKRTGEKVFLECVQDMDHENMFWYRQDPGLGLRLIYFSYDVKMKEKGDIPEGYSVSREKKERFSLILESASTNQTSMYLCASSLPGTGKLAFFGQGTRLTVV.

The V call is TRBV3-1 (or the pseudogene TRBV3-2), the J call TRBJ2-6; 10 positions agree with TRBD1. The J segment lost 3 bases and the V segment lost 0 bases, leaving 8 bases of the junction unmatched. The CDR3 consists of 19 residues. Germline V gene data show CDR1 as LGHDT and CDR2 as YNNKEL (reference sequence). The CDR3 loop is CASSQDWGTGDRGANVLTF. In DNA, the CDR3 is TGTGCCAGCAGCCAAGATTGGGGGACAGGGGATCGTGGGGCCAACGTCCTGACTTTC.

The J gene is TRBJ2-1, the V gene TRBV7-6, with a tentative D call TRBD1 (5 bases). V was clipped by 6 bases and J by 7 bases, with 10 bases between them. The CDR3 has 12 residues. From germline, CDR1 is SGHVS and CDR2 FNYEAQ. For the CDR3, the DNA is TGTGCCAGCAGTCTAAAGGGGAATGAGCAGTTCTTC. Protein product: CASSLKGNEQFF.

CDR3 in amino acids: CASSLGLFSSYNEQFF. In DNA form, the CDR3 reads TGCGCCAGCAGCCTAGGACTCTTCAGCTCCTACAATGAGCAGTTCTTC. The chain combines TRBV5-1 with TRBJ2-1, with D perhaps matching TRBD2 (5 bases). The CDR3 is made up of 16 amino acids. V was clipped by 4 bases and J by 0 bases, with 14 bases between them. Germline V gives CDR1 SGHRS, CDR2 YFSETQ.